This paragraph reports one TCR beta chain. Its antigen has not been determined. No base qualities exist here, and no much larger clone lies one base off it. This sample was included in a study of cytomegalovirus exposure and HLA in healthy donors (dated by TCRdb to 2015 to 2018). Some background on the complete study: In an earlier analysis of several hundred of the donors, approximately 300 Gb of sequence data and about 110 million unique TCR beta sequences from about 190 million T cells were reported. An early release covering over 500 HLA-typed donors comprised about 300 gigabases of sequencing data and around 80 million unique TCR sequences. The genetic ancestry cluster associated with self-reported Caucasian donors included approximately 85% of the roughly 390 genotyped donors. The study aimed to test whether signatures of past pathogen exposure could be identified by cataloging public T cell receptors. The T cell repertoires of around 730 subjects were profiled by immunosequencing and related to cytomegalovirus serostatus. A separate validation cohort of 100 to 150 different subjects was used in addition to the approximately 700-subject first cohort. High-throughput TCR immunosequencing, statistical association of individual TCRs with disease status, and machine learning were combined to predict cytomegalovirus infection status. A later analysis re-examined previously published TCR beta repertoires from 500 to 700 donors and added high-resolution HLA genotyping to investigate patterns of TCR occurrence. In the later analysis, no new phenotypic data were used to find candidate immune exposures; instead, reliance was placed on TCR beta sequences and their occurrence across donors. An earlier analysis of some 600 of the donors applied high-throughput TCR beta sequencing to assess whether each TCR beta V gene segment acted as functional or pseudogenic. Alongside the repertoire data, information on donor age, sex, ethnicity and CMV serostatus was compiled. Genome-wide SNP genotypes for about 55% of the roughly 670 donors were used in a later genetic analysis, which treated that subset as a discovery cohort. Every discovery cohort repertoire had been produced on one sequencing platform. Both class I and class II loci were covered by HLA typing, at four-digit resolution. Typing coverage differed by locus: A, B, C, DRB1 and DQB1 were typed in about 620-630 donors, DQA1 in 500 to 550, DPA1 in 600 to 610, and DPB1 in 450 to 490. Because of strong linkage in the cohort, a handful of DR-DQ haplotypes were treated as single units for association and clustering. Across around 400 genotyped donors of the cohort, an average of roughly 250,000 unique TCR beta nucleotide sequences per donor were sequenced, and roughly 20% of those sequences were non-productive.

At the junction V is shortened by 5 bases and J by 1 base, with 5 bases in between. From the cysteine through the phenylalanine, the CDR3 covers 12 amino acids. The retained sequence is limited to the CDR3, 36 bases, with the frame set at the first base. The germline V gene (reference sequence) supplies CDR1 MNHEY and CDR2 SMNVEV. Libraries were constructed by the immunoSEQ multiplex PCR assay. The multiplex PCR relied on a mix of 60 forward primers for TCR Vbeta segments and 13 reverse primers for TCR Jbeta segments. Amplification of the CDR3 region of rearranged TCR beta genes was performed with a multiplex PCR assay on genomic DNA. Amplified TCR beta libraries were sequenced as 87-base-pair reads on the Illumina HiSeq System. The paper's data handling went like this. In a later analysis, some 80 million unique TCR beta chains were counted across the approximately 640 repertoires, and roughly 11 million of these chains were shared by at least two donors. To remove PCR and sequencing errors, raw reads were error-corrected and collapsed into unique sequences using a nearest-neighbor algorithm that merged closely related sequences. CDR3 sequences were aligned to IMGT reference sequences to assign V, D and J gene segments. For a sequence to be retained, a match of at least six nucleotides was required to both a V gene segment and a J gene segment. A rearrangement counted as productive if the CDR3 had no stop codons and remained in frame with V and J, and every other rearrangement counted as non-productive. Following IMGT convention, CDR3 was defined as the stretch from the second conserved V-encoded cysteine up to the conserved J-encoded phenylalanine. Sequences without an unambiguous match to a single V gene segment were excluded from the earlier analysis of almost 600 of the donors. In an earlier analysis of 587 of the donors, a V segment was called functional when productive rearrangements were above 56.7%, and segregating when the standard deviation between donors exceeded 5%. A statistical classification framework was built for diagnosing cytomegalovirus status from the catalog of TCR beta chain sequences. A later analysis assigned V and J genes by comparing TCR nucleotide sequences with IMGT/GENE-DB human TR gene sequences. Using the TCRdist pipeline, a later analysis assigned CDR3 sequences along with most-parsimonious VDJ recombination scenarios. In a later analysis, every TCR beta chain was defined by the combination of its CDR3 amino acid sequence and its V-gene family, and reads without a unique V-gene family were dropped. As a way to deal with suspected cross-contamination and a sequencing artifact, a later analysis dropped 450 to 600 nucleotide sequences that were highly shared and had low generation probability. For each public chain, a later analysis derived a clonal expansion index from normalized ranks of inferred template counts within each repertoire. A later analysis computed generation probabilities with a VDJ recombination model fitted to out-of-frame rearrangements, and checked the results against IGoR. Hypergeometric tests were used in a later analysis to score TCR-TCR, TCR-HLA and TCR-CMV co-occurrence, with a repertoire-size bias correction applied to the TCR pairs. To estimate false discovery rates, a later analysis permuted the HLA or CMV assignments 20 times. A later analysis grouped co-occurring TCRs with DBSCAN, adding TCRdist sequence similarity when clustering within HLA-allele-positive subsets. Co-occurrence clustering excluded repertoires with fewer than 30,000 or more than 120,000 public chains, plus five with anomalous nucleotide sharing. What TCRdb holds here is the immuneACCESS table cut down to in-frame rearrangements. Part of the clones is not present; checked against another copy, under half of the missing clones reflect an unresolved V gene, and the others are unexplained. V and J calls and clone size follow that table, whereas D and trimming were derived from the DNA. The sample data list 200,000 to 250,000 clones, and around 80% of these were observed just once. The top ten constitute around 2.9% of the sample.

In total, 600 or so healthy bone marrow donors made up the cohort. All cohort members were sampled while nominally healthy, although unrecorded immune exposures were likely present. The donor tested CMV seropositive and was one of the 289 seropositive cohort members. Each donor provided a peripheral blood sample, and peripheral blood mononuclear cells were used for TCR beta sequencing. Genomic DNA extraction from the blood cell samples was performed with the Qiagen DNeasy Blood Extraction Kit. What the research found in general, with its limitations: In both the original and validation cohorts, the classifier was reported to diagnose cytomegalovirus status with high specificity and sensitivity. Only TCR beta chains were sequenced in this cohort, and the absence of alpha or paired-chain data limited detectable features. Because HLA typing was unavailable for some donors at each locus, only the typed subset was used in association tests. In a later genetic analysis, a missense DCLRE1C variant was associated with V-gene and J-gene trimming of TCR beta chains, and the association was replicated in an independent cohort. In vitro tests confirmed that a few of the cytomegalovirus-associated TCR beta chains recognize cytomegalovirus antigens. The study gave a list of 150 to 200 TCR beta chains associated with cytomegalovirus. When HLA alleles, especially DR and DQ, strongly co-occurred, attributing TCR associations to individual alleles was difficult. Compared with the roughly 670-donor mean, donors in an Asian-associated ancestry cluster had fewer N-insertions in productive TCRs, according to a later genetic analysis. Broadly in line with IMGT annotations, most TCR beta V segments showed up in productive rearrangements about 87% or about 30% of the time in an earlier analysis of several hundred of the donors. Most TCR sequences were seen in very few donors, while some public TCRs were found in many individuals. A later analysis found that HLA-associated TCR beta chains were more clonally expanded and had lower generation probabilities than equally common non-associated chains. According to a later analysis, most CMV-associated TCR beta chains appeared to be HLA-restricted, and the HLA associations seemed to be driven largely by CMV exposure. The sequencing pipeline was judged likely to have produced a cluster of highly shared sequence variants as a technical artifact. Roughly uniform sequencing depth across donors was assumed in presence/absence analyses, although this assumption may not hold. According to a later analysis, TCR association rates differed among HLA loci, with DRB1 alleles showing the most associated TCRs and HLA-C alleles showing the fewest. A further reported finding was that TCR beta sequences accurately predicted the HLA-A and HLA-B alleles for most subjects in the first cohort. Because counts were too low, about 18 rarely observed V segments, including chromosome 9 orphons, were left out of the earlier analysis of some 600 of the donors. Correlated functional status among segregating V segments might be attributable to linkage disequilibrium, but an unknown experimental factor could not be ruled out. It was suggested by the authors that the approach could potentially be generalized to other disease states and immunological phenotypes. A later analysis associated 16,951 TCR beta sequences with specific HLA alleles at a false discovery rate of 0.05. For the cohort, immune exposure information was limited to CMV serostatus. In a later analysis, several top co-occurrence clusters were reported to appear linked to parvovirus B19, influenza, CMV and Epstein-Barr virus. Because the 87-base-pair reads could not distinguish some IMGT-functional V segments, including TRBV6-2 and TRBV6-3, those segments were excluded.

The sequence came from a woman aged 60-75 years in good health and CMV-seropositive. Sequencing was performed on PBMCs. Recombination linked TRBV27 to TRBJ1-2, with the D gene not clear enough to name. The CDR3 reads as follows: CASSPGNYGYTF. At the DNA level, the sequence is TGTGCCAGCAGTCCGGGTAACTATGGCTACACCTTC.